A single sample is the source of the 8 T cell receptor beta chains below, sequenced in a study of persistence of HIV-infected CD4 T cells. The stimulus was an HIV-1 Gag 15-mer peptide pool, approximately 0.93 ug/peptide/mL. Sorting of responding CD4+ T cells relied on upregulated CD40 ligand together with CD69. The immunoSEQ assay was version 4, run in survey mode. Using immunoSEQ multiplex PCR, the repertoire was profiled, and TCRdb retains in-frame clones only, with some absent. The table shows more than 30,000 clones, with 70% occurring only once. These receptors' targets are unknown. The sample was CD4+ T cells sorted from PBMCs after roughly 17-hour stimulation, taken from a patient who received antiretroviral therapy. These TCRs come from an adult man with HIV who was CMV-seropositive.

To note about this clone: The germline gene is not matched at one end of the junction; a read error may be the cause. The genes are TRBV6-5 and TRBJ2-7; D tentatively reads TRBD1 or TRBD2 (5 bases each). This CDR3 is built from 13 residues. Germline assignment: CDR1 MNHEY and CDR2 SVGAGI. The CDR3 coding sequence is TGTGCCAGCAGTTCAGTCGAGGGTGGGACCAACCACTTC. This gives the protein CASSSVEGGTNHF.

The sample holds a few counts of this clone. This chain uses TRBV28 with TRBJ1-1; the D is unclear. Trimming took 3 bases from V and 6 from J, leaving 14 bases between them. Germline CDR1 is MDHEN and CDR2 is SYDVKM. The CDR3 length is 14 residues. The DNA of the CDR3 is TGTGCCAGCAGTTTTCATTACCGTGGCTCTGAAGCTTTCTTT. It codes for CASSFHYRGSEAFF.

The V and J genes are TRBV19 and TRBJ1-1, with 11 positions matching TRBD1. Germline lookup yields CDR1 LNHDA and CDR2 SQIVND (reference sequence). The junction had 12 bases not matched to a gene; V was cut back by 7 bases and J by 5 bases. This CDR3 is built from 16 residues. CDR3 in amino acids: CASNWGTGGRRTEAFF. Written as DNA, the CDR3 is TGTGCCAGTAATTGGGGGACAGGGGGTCGAAGAACTGAAGCTTTCTTT.

The V gene is TRBV19, the J gene TRBJ1-1; maybe TRBD1 (5 bases). V was cut by 3 bases and J by 6 bases, with 17 bases left in between. The CDR3 loop spans 15 amino acids. Germline loops: CDR1 LNHDA, CDR2 SQIVND (reference sequence). CDR3 sequence: CASSIILGGGSEAFF. For the CDR3, the DNA is TGTGCCAGTAGTATCATTCTCGGGGGGGGATCTGAAGCTTTCTTT.

V and J are TRBV28 and TRBJ1-6, with D perhaps TRBD1 (5 bases). This CDR3 contains 14 residues. Trimming took 2 bases from V and 7 from J, leaving 9 bases between them. From germline, CDR1 is MDHEN and CDR2 SYDVKM. CDR3 coding DNA: TGTGCCAGCAGTTTACCGACAGCAAATTCACCCCTCCACTTT. It yields the protein CASSLPTANSPLHF.

This chain connects TRBV7-8 to TRBJ2-3; D not resolved. Germline V gene lookup returns CDR1 SGHVS and CDR2 FQNEAQ. CDR3 length equals 15 residues. With 4 bases removed from V and 1 base from J, the gap between germline ends came to 12 bases. CDR3 loop: CASSSLASGTDTQYF. For the CDR3, the DNA is TGTGCCAGCAGCTCCCTCGCCAGCGGCACAGATACGCAGTATTTT.

The chain uses TRBV7-6 and TRBJ2-1, with 13 nucleotides matching TRBD2. Trimming took 5 bases from V and 5 from J; bases not matched to a gene: 3. CDR3 length: 15 residues. In germline, CDR1 is SGHVS, CDR2 FNYEAQ. This chain's CDR3 is CASSQGLAGHNEQFF. DNA of the CDR3: TGTGCCAGCAGCCAGGGACTAGCGGGGCACAATGAGCAGTTCTTC.

This sequence joins TRBV6-6 and TRBJ1-2, with a tentative D call TRBD1 (5 bases). The germline V and J ends were trimmed by 4 bases and 2 bases, with 11 bases remaining between them. This CDR3 has 14 residues. CDR1 is MNHNY, CDR2 SVGAGI, per germline (reference sequence). As DNA, the CDR3 is TGTGCCAGCAGTTCATCGGGGCCAAACTATGGCTACACCTTC. This encodes CASSSSGPNYGYTF.